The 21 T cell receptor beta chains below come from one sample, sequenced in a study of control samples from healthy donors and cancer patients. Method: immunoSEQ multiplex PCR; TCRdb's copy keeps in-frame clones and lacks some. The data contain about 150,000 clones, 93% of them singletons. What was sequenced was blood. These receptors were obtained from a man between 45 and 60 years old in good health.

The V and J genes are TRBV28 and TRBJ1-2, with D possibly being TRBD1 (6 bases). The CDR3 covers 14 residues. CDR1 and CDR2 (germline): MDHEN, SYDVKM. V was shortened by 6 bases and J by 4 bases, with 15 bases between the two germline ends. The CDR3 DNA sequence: TGTGCCAGCAGCTACCAGGACAGCCTCTATGGCTACACCTTC. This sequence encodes CASSYQDSLYGYTF.

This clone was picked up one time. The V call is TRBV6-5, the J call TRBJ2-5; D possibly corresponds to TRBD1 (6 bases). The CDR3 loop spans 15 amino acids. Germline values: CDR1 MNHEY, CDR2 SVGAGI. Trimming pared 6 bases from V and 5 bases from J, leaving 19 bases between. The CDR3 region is CASSAIGMGAETQYF. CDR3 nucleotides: TGTGCCAGCAGCGCTATTGGTATGGGGGCGGAGACCCAGTACTTC.

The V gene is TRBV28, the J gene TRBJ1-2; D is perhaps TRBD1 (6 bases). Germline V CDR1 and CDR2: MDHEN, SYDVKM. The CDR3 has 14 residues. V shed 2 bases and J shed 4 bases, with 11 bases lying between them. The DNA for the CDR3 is TGTGCCAGCAGTTTAGGTCAGGGGATCTATGGCTACACCTTC. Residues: CASSLGQGIYGYTF.

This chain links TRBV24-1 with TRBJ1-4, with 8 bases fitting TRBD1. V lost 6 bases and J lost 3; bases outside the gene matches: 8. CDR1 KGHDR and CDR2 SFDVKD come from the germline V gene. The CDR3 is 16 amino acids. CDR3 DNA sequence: TGTGCCACCAGTCCAGGACAGGGACCGGCTAATGAAAAACTGTTTTTT. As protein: CATSPGQGPANEKLFF.

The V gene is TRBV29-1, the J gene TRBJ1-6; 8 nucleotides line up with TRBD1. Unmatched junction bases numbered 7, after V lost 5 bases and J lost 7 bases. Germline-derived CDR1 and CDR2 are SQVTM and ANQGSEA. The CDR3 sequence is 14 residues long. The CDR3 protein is CSVKQGAGNSPLHF. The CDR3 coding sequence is TGCAGCGTTAAGCAGGGGGCAGGGAATTCACCCCTCCACTTT.

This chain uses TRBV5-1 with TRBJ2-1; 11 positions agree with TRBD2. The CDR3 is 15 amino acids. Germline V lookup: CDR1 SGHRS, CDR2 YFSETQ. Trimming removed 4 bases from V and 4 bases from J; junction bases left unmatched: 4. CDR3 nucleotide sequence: TGCGCCAGCAGCATACTAGCGGGAGAGTACAATGAGCAGTTCTTC. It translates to CASSILAGEYNEQFF. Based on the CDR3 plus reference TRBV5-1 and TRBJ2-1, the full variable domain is KAGVTQTPRYLIKTRGQQVTLSCSPISGHRSVSWYQQTPGQGLQFLFEYFSETQRNKGNFPGRFSGRQFSNSRSEMNVSTLELGDSALYLCASSILAGEYNEQFFGPGTRLTVL.

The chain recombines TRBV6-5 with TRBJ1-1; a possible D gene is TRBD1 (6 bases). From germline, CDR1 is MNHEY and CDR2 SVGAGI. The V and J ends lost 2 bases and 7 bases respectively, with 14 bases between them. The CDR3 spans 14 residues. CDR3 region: CASSYRQVGSEAFF. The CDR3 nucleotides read TGTGCCAGCAGTTACCGACAGGTCGGGAGTGAAGCTTTCTTT.

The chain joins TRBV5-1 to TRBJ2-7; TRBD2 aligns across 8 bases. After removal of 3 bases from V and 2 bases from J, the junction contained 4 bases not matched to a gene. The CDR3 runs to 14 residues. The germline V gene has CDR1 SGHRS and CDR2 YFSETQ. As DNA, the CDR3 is TGCGCCAGCAGCTCGGGGGGGGTGACCTACGAGCAGTACTTC. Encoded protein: CASSSGGVTYEQYF.

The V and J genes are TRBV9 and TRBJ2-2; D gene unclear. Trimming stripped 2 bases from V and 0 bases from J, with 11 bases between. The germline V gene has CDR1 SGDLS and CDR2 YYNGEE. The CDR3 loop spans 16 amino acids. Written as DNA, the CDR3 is TGTGCCAGCAGCGTCAAGCACACAGCGAACACCGGGGAGCTGTTTTTT. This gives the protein CASSVKHTANTGELFF.

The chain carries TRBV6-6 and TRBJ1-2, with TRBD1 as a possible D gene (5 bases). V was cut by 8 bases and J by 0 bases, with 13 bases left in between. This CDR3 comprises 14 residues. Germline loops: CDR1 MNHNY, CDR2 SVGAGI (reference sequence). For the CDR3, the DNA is TGTGCCAGCGTCTCGACAGAAGCTAACTATGGCTACACCTTC. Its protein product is CASVSTEANYGYTF.

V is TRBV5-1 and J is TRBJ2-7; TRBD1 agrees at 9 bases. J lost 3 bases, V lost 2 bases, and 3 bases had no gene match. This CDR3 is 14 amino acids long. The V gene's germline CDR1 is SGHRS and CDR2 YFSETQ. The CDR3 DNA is TGCGCCAGCAGCTTAGGGACAGGGAACTACGAGCAGTACTTC. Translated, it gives CASSLGTGNYEQYF. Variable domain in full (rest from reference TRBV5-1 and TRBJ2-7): KAGVTQTPRYLIKTRGQQVTLSCSPISGHRSVSWYQQTPGQGLQFLFEYFSETQRNKGNFPGRFSGRQFSNSRSEMNVSTLELGDSALYLCASSLGTGNYEQYFGPGTRLTVT.

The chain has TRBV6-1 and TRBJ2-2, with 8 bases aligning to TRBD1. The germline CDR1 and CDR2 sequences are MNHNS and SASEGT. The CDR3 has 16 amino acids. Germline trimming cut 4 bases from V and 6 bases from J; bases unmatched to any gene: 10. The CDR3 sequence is CASSAKGQERAGELFF. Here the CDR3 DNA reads TGTGCCAGCAGTGCGAAGGGACAGGAAAGGGCCGGGGAGCTGTTTTTT.

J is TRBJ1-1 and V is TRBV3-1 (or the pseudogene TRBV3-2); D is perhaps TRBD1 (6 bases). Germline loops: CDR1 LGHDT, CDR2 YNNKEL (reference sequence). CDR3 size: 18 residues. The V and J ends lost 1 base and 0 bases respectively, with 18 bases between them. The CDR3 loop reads CASSQGGGVIFMNTEAFF. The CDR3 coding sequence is TGTGCCAGCAGCCAAGGCGGGGGCGTCATCTTCATGAACACTGAAGCTTTCTTT.

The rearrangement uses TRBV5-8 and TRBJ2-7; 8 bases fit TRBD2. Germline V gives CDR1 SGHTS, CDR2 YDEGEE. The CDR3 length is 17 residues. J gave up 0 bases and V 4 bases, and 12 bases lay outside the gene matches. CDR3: CASSIPAPGGPSYEQYF. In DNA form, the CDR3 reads TGTGCCAGCAGCATACCGGCACCGGGGGGGCCCTCCTACGAGCAGTACTTC.

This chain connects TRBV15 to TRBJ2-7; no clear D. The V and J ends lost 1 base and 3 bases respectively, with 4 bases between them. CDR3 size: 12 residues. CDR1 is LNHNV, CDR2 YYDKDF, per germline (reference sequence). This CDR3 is CATSRAFYEQYF. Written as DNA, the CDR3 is TGTGCCACCAGCAGAGCATTCTACGAGCAGTACTTC.

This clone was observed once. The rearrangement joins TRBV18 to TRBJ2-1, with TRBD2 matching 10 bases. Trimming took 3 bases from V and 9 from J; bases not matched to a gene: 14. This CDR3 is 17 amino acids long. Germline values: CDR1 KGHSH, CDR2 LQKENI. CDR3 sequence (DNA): TGTGCCAGCTCACCCCCCGATTCTAGCGGGAGAGGGGGTGAGCAGTTCTTC. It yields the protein CASSPPDSSGRGGEQFF.

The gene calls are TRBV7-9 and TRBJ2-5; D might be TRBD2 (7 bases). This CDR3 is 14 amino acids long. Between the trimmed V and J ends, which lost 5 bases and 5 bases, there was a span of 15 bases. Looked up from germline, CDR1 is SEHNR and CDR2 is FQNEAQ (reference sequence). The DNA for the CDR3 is TGTGCCAGCAGCCTGGGGGGGGGCGCGGAGACCCAGTACTTC. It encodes CASSLGGGAETQYF.

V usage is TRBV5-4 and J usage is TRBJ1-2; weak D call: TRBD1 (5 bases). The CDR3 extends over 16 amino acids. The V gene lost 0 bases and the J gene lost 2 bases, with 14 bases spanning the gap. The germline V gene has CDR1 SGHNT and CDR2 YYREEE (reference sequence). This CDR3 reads CASSLVRGGDNYGYTF. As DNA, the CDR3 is TGTGCCAGCAGCTTGGTCCGGGGAGGGGACAACTATGGCTACACCTTC.

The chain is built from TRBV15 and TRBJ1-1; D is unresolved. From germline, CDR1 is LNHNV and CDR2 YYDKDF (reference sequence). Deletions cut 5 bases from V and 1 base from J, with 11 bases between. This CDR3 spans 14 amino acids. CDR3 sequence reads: CATSSQRQNTEAFF. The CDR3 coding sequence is TGTGCCACCAGCTCGCAACGGCAGAACACTGAAGCTTTCTTT.

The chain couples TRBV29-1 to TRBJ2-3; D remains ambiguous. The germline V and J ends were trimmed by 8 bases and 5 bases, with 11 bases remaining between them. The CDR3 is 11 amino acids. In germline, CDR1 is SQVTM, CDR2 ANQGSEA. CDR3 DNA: TGCAGCCTCGAGTCCGGAGATACGCAGTATTTT. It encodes CSLESGDTQYF.

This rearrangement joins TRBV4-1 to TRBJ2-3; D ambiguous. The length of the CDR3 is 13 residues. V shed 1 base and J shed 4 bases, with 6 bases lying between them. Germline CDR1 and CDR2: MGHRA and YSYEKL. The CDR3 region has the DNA TGCGCCAGCAGCCAAGGCTTCCCAGATACGCAGTATTTT. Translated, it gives CASSQGFPDTQYF.